These 29 T cell receptor beta chains came from one sample sequenced in a study of blood T cell repertoires in COVID-19. TCRdb keeps only in-frame clones here, not all; method: immunoSEQ multiplex PCR. The sample includes a few hundred thousand clones, about 87% seen only once; the top ten take approximately 7.8%. The sample consisted of peripheral blood. The receptors were sampled from a woman aged 50 to 65 who had recovered from COVID-19.

The rearrangement uses TRBV12-1 and TRBJ1-4; no check of the table's D call, TRBD1, against the DNA was made. TRBV12-1 constitutes a pseudogene. The CDR3 runs to 15 residues. The CDR3 DNA follows: TGTGCCAGCAGACCCGACAGTGCAACTAATGAAAAACTGTTTTTT. Translating it yields CASRPDSATNEKLFF.

The genes are TRBV7-2 and TRBJ2-7, with 8 bases lining up with TRBD1. Germline assignment: CDR1 SGHTA and CDR2 FQGNSA. The CDR3 extends over 15 amino acids. The trim removed 6 bases at V and 1 base at J, leaving 8 bases unmatched. As DNA, the CDR3 is TGTGCCAGCAGTTCAGACAGGGGCTTTTCCTACGAGCAGTACTTC. Protein sequence: CASSSDRGFSYEQYF.

This clone was recorded only once. The chain is built from TRBV14 and TRBJ2-7; TRBD1 aligns across 9 bases. With 1 base clipped from V and 4 bases from J, the junction kept 5 bases outside the gene matches. Germline assignment: CDR1 SGHDN and CDR2 FVKESK. This CDR3 contains 15 residues. CDR3 bases: TGTGCCAGCAGCCAAGTGGGGGACAGGGAGTACGAGCAGTACTTC. It is translated as CASSQVGDREYEQYF.

This rearrangement joins TRBV30 to TRBJ2-2; the D gene is possibly TRBD2 (7 bases). V was trimmed by 6 bases and J by 4 bases, leaving 18 bases between them. Germline V gene sequence: CDR1 GTSNPN, CDR2 SVGIG (reference sequence). The CDR3 sequence is 15 residues long. CDR3 amino acids: CACTKGGASTGELFF. In DNA form, the CDR3 reads TGTGCCTGCACGAAGGGGGGGGCCAGCACCGGGGAGCTGTTTTTT.

This chain connects TRBV10-3 to TRBJ2-2; 9 positions agree with TRBD1. The CDR3 is 21 amino acids. In germline, CDR1 is ENHRY, CDR2 SYGVKD. After removal of 0 bases from V and 0 bases from J, the junction contained 14 bases not matched to a gene. The CDR3 coding sequence is TGTGCCATCAGTGAGTCGATGGGACAGGGCCCCTTTGGGGCGAACACCGGGGAGCTGTTTTTT. It translates to CAISESMGQGPFGANTGELFF.

The V gene is TRBV30, the J gene TRBJ1-3; no clear D gene. Germline V gene sequence: CDR1 GTSNPN, CDR2 SVGIG (reference sequence). The V gene lost 1 base and the J gene lost 4 bases, with 8 bases spanning the gap. This CDR3 has 13 residues. The CDR3 loop reads CAWSAGNGNTIYF. The CDR3 coding sequence is TGTGCCTGGAGTGCGGGGAACGGAAACACCATATATTTT.

The CDR3 DNA sequence: TGTGCCAGCAGTTTTTCTCCTATGAATGAGCAGTTCTTC. It is translated as CASSFSPMNEQFF. The chain couples TRBV27 to TRBJ2-1, with D hard to call. V lost 3 bases and J lost 7, with 10 bases in between. Germline V gives CDR1 MNHEY, CDR2 SMNVEV (reference sequence). This CDR3 spans 13 amino acids.

CDR3 region: CASSSQTDSVYGYTF. CDR3 nucleotide sequence: TGTGCCAGTAGTTCTCAAACAGACAGCGTGTATGGCTACACCTTC. V and J are TRBV19 and TRBJ1-2, with D possibly being TRBD1 (5 bases). The CDR3 loop spans 15 amino acids. Germline values: CDR1 LNHDA, CDR2 SQIVND (reference sequence). With 5 bases removed from V and 5 bases from J, the gap between germline ends came to 18 bases. Together with reference TRBV19 and TRBJ1-2, the CDR3 gives the full variable domain: DGGITQSPKYLFRKEGQNVTLSCEQNLNHDAMYWYRQDPGQGLRLIYYSQIVNDFQKGDIAEGYSVSREKKESFPLTVTSAQKNPTAFYLCASSSQTDSVYGYTFGSGTRLTVV.

CDR3 protein: CASSPRALAGAYNEQFF. CDR3 sequence (DNA): TGTGCCAGCAGCCCACGGGCGTTAGCGGGAGCCTACAATGAGCAGTTCTTC. The chain is built from TRBV7-2 and TRBJ2-1; 9 nucleotides match TRBD2. V shed 5 bases and J 2 bases; nucleotides not matched to a gene: 10. The CDR3 spans 17 residues. Germline V gene sequence: CDR1 SGHTA, CDR2 FQGNSA.

This rearrangement joins TRBV20-1 to TRBJ2-4; 7 nucleotides agree with TRBD2. The CDR3 totals 10 residues. The germline CDR1 and CDR2 sequences are DFQATT and SNEGSKA (reference sequence). J lost 7 bases, V lost 6 bases, and 0 bases had no gene match. The CDR3 region has the DNA TGCAGTGCGGGGGGGAACATTCAGTACTTC. This encodes CSAGGNIQYF.

This clone came up a few times. The genes are TRBV6-1 and TRBJ2-3; perhaps TRBD2 as D (7 bases). The CDR3 runs to 14 residues. V lost 10 bases and J lost 2, with 16 bases in between. CDR1 and CDR2 from the germline V gene are MNHNS and SASEGT. CDR3 in amino acids: CATRGGVVTDTQYF. In nucleotides, the CDR3 is TGTGCCACCCGAGGGGGGGTTGTCACAGATACGCAGTATTTT.

The chain links TRBV30 to TRBJ2-7; D might be TRBD1 (5 bases). Germline-derived CDR1 and CDR2 are GTSNPN and SVGIG (reference sequence). The CDR3 covers 13 residues. Trimming removed 2 bases from V and 5 bases from J, with 13 bases in between. This chain's CDR3 is CAWSSGFQNEQYF. CDR3 nucleotides: TGTGCCTGGAGTTCAGGGTTTCAAAACGAGCAGTACTTC.

The V gene is TRBV10-3, the J gene TRBJ1-5; possible D gene TRBD1, 6 bases. Germline V gene sequence: CDR1 ENHRY, CDR2 SYGVKD. The V end was cut by 4 bases, the J end by 3 bases, with 13 bases between. The CDR3 extends over 15 amino acids. CDR3 amino acids: CAISGQQGNNQPQHF. For the CDR3, the DNA is TGTGCCATCAGTGGACAGCAGGGGAACAATCAGCCCCAGCATTTT.

The chain combines TRBV19 with TRBJ1-1; D call uncertain. The germline V gene has CDR1 LNHDA and CDR2 SQIVND (reference sequence). V gave up 1 base and J gave up 1 base, with 7 bases separating them. The CDR3 covers 14 residues. As DNA, the CDR3 is TGTGCCAGTAGTATAGGACTGCGGAACACTGAAGCTTTCTTT. Its translation is CASSIGLRNTEAFF.

This clone has a handful of counts. The genes are TRBV10-3 and TRBJ2-3; TRBD2 agrees at 7 bases. The CDR3 is 19 amino acids. Per the germline V gene, CDR1 is ENHRY and CDR2 is SYGVKD. Losses at the gene ends were 2 bases for V and 2 bases for J; bases not matched to a gene: 16. The CDR3 DNA follows: TGTGCCATCAGTGAGCCACCTAAGGGGTCTAGCGGATACACAGATACGCAGTATTTT. This encodes CAISEPPKGSSGYTDTQYF.

The CDR3 region has the DNA TGCGCCAGCAGCCCGCTCCTAGCGGGAGGTGGGCATGAGCAGTTCTTC. The encoded protein is CASSPLLAGGGHEQFF. The chain is built from TRBV4-3 and TRBJ2-1; 11 bases are a match to TRBD2. Trimming cost V 4 bases and J 8 bases; bases outside gene matches: 10. The CDR3 consists of 16 residues. Per the germline V gene, CDR1 is LGHNA and CDR2 is YSLEER.

The V call is TRBV7-2, the J call TRBJ2-5, with D perhaps TRBD2 (6 bases). This CDR3 has 16 amino acids. Germline CDR1 SGHTA, CDR2 FQGNSA. Trimming left V 3 bases short and J 3 bases short, with 17 bases between. DNA for the CDR3: TGTGCCAGCAGCTTCTTAGGACTATGGGTTGAAGAGACCCAGTACTTC. Residues: CASSFLGLWVEETQYF.

This clone is a singleton in its sample. V and J are TRBV12-3 or TRBV12-4 and TRBJ1-2, with D perhaps TRBD1 (6 bases). This CDR3 spans 13 amino acids. Trimming stripped 5 bases from V and 4 bases from J, with 11 bases between. The chain's CDR3 is CASSNTGFYGYTF. CDR3 DNA sequence: TGTGCCAGCAGTAATACAGGGTTCTATGGCTACACCTTC.

This chain connects TRBV9 to TRBJ2-5; tentatively, D is TRBD2 (6 bases). V shed 0 bases and J shed 2 bases, with 11 bases lying between them. The CDR3 runs to 15 residues. The germline gives CDR1 SGDLS, CDR2 YYNGEE. CDR3 bases: TGTGCCAGCAGCGTAGAGCCGGGGGAACAAGAGACCCAGTACTTC. This translates into CASSVEPGEQETQYF. Looking up the rest from reference TRBV9 and TRBJ2-5 gives the full variable domain: DSGVTQTPKHLITATGQRVTLRCSPRSGDLSVYWYQQSLDQGLQFLIQYYNGEERAKGNILERFSAQQFPDLHSELNLSSLELGDSALYFCASSVEPGEQETQYFGPGTRLLVL.

The chain carries TRBV3-1 (or the pseudogene TRBV3-2) and TRBJ2-5; D perhaps matches TRBD2 (5 bases). Trimming took 1 base from V and 7 from J, leaving 7 bases between them. The CDR3 totals 12 residues. The germline gives CDR1 LGHDT, CDR2 YNNKEL (reference sequence). CDR3 amino acids: CASSQVRATQYF. Written as DNA, the CDR3 is TGTGCCAGCAGCCAAGTGCGGGCGACCCAGTACTTC.

V is TRBV6-5 and J is TRBJ1-1, with a possible D match to TRBD1 (6 bases). The CDR3 runs to 12 residues. V was pared by 4 bases and J by 9 bases, with 12 bases between. The germline CDR1 and CDR2 sequences are MNHEY and SVGAGI. CDR3 sequence: CASSSPTGKAFF. CDR3 DNA: TGTGCCAGCAGTTCCCCAACAGGGAAAGCTTTCTTT.

The CDR3 spells CASSDTGVSPLHF. The CDR3 nucleotides are TGTGCCAGCAGTGATACGGGGGTTTCACCCCTCCACTTT. The chain uses TRBV6-1 and TRBJ1-6; possibly TRBD1 for D (5 bases). Trimming left V 3 bases short and J 9 bases short, with 9 bases between. This CDR3 has 13 residues. The germline V gene has CDR1 MNHNS and CDR2 SASEGT.

This clone was recorded once. The CDR3 loop is CSATRDIQYF. The CDR3 DNA reads as TGCAGTGCTACCAGGGACATTCAGTACTTC. The V gene is TRBV20-1, the J gene TRBJ2-4, with D perhaps TRBD1 (5 bases). Per germline, CDR1 DFQATT and CDR2 SNEGSKA (reference sequence). The CDR3 is 10 residues long. Trimming cost V 4 bases and J 8 bases, with 6 bases left between them.

The V gene is TRBV19, the J gene TRBJ1-5, with 9 bases fitting TRBD1. The CDR3 is made up of 16 amino acids. Germline CDR1 reads LNHDA; CDR2 reads SQIVND (reference sequence). Germline trimming cut 9 bases from V and 0 bases from J; bases unmatched to any gene: 9. For the CDR3, the DNA is TGTGCCAGCACGGACAGGGGAGTTTATAGCAATCAGCCCCAGCATTTT. Translating gives CASTDRGVYSNQPQHF.

This clone was observed once. V usage is TRBV6-6 and J usage is TRBJ2-7; TRBD2 aligns across 9 bases. V trimming: 3 bases; J trimming: 11 bases; junction bases outside the gene matches: 11. CDR3 length: 14 residues. Germline assignment: CDR1 MNHNY and CDR2 SVGAGI (reference sequence). CDR3 nucleotides: TGTGCCAGCAGTTATCTAGCGGGGTTGCCCCCGGAGTACTTC. It codes for CASSYLAGLPPEYF.

The genes are TRBV9 and TRBJ2-5; 8 bases match TRBD2. CDR1 SGDLS and CDR2 YYNGEE come from the germline V gene. The CDR3 consists of 14 residues. V shed 3 bases, J shed 1 base, and the junction held 2 bases outside the gene matches. For the CDR3, the DNA is TGTGCCAGCAGCGGGGGGACTAGCCAAGAGACCCAGTACTTC. It specifies CASSGGTSQETQYF.

This clone has just a few counts. The V and J genes are TRBV19 and TRBJ2-7, with 7 positions matching TRBD1. Germline assignment: CDR1 LNHDA and CDR2 SQIVND (reference sequence). The CDR3 has 15 amino acids. Trimming removed 3 bases from V and 0 bases from J; junction bases left unmatched: 5. CDR3 residues: CASSIGTASSYEQYF. In nucleotides, the CDR3 is TGTGCCAGTAGTATTGGGACAGCGAGCTCCTACGAGCAGTACTTC.

The chain uses TRBV28 and TRBJ1-2, with unresolved D. Deletions cut 3 bases from V and 8 bases from J, with 10 bases between. The germline V gene has CDR1 MDHEN and CDR2 SYDVKM. This CDR3 comprises 12 residues. CDR3 bases: TGTGCCAGCAGTTTGAGGGCGTACGGCTACACCTTC. Translated, it gives CASSLRAYGYTF.

This chain uses TRBV20-1 with TRBJ2-3; 10 bases agree with TRBD2. Germline-derived CDR1 and CDR2 are DFQATT and SNEGSKA (reference sequence). Germline trimming cut 3 bases from V and 3 bases from J; bases unmatched to any gene: 6. The CDR3 runs 15 residues. CDR3 amino acids: CSASLAGVSTDTQYF. CDR3 sequence (DNA): TGCAGTGCTAGTCTAGCGGGGGTATCAACAGATACGCAGTATTTT.